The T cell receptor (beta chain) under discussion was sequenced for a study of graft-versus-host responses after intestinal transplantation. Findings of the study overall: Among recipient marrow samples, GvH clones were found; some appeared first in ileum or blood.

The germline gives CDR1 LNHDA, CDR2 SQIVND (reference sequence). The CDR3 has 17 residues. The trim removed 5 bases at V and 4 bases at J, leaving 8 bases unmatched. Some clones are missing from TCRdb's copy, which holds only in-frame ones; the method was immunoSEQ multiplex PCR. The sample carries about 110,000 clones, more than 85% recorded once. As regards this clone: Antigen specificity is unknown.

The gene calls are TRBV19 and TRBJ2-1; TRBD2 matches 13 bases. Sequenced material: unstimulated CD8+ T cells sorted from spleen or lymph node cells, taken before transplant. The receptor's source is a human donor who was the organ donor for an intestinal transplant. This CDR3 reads CASSPDPGLAGYNEQFF. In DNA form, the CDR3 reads TGTGCCAGTAGTCCGGACCCGGGACTAGCGGGATACAATGAGCAGTTCTTC.